The entry below describes one T cell receptor (beta chain). This clonotype was counted ten times or more. It has no known antigen specificity. No per-base quality is available; no much larger clone lies one base away. Ficoll-Paque density gradient centrifugation was the method used to isolate PBMCs. This sample was taken from a study of T-cell memory formation after mild COVID-19 (dated by TCRdb to about 2021). General notes on the study: Most TCR sequence clusters were specific to one of the two donors. In a couple of donors, T-cell clones that expanded and contracted after mild COVID-19 were tracked by sequencing TCRalpha and TCRbeta repertoires over time. The cohort was made up of two young adult volunteers, one female and one male, who were previously healthy. Broader findings and caveats from the paper: Contracting CD4+ clones were located mainly in the CM and EM memory subsets, whereas CD8+ clones were found to be enriched in EMRA. Clones contracting from day 15 to 85 had balanced CD4/CD8 phenotypes, while a second wave expanding from day 15 to 37 was biased towards CD4+. SARS-CoV-2 specificity of the second-wave clones peaking on day 37 was not confirmed. The study covered only a couple of mild cases, and larger cohorts including severe cases with pre-infection samples were considered necessary. Some responding clones were detected in pre-infection memory, suggesting pre-existing cross-reactive memory T cells joined the SARS-CoV-2 response.

The junction shows trimming of 0 bases on V and 5 bases on J, plus 12 bases between the germline ends. CDR1 and CDR2 (SGHRS, YFSETQ) derive from the germline V gene. The CDR3 starts with the cysteine, ends with the phenylalanine, and has 15 residues. Here the CDR3 DNA is all that survives: 45 bases in frame from base 1. Instrument on record: Illumina NovaSeq 6000. Using 5'RACE with constant-segment primers, TCRalpha and TCRbeta cDNA libraries were constructed, with sample barcodes and unique molecular identifiers added in the process. Trizol reagent was used to extract RNA from every sample. Libraries were amplified in two PCR steps, with a second sample barcode and Illumina TruSeq adapters added in the second step. Libraries were sequenced on an Illumina NovaSeq with 2 x 150 bp paired-end reads. The original methods were these. Demultiplexing of reads and collapsing into UMI-guided consensus sequences were performed with migec v1.2.7. Using mixcr v2.1.11, the UMI consensuses were aligned to TRA and TRB V and J templates and assembled into clonotypes. A clonotype was counted as expanded or contracted only when both edgeR and NoisET called the clonotype significant, with the noise models trained on biological replicates. edgeR calls used a false discovery rate-adjusted p below 0.01 and a log2 fold-change threshold of 1. As an exploratory analysis of dynamics, PCA with hierarchical clustering was applied to max-normalized trajectories of the 1000 most abundant clonotypes. The CD4 or CD8 phenotype of responding clones was assigned using the separately sequenced CD4+ and CD8+ repertoires. Starting from the raw public reads, TCRdb applied fastp trimming at Q25, assembled clones with MiXCR and retained in-frame beta chains. Rows matching on CDR3 protein sequence are summarized as one entry with the most common DNA and genes. Clone size and V and J calls follow TCRdb, not the original study. Present in this sample are about 320,000 distinct CDR3 sequences, roughly an eighth of which were seen just once. The ten biggest clones cover roughly a fifth of the sample.

The sequenced material came from PBMCs or a T cell subset sorted from them (not recorded which). This receptor was obtained from a man aged 18 to 30 who had mild COVID-19 (a few samples of this study predate the infection). The sample titles of this study are shuffled in the database, so cell type and time point are left out; the donor was told from shared clones. The chain is assembled from TRBV5-1 and TRBJ2-1; TRBD1 is a weak D gene call, 5 bases matching. CDR3 protein: CASSLGVGANNEQFF. The sequenced DNA is TGCGCCAGCAGCTTGGGGGTAGGGGCCAACAATGAGCAGTTCTTC.